These 13 T cell receptor beta chains share one sample of origin, sequenced in a study of cytomegalovirus exposure and HLA in healthy donors (dated 2017 in TCRdb). Receptor amplification or capture employed the immunoSEQ multiplex PCR assay. For the multiplex PCR, a mixture combining 60 forward primers for TCR Vbeta segments and 13 reverse primers for TCR Jbeta segments was used. Entries here come from immuneACCESS through TCRdb and include only in-frame sequences with V and J called. Some clones fail to appear in such tables; in the studies checked, an unresolved V gene covers under half of the shortfall, and the cause of the remainder is unknown. This sample holds 80,000 to 100,000 clones; 81% were observed only once. The top ten clones comprise about 5.5% of the sample. The sample consisted of PBMCs. These receptors all come from a man aged 40-49 years in good health and CMV-seropositive.

The rearrangement joins TRBV4-2 to TRBJ2-1; 8 positions match TRBD2. Losses at the gene ends were 5 bases for V and 0 bases for J; bases not matched to a gene: 3. Germline CDR1 and CDR2: LGHNA and YNFKEQ. There are 15 residues in the CDR3. The CDR3 region has the DNA TGTGCCAGCAGCTCCGGGACTAGCTCCTACAATGAGCAGTTCTTC. Encoded protein: CASSSGTSSYNEQFF.

This clone has only one observation. The chain links TRBV10-1 to TRBJ2-7; unclear D gene. CDR3 size: 11 residues. Germline assignment: CDR1 WNHNN and CDR2 SYGVQD (reference sequence). V was trimmed by 11 bases and J by 2 bases, leaving 10 bases between them. CDR3 amino acids: CARRSTYEQYF. In DNA, the CDR3 is TGCGCCCGTCGGAGCACCTACGAGCAGTACTTC.

The rearrangement uses TRBV28 and TRBJ1-3, with 7 bases that match TRBD1. The CDR3 contains 14 residues. V was pared by 4 bases and J by 4 bases, with 4 bases of the junction left unmatched. Germline CDR1 and CDR2: MDHEN and SYDVKM. The CDR3 here is CASSWGQTGNTIYF. The CDR3 nucleotides are TGTGCCAGCAGTTGGGGACAGACGGGAAACACCATATATTTT.

The rearrangement links TRBV30 to TRBJ2-3, with a tentative D call TRBD2 (5 bases). With 0 bases removed from V and 8 bases from J, the gap between germline ends came to 12 bases. The germline V gene has CDR1 GTSNPN and CDR2 SVGIG (reference sequence). The CDR3 consists of 13 residues. DNA of the CDR3: TGTGCCTGGAGTGTACTGGAGGAGGCTACGCAGTATTTT. Translated, it gives CAWSVLEEATQYF.

The genes are TRBV7-3 and TRBJ1-6; unclear D gene. Germline-derived CDR1 and CDR2 are SGHTA and FQGTGA. Trimming shortened V by 2 bases and J by 6 bases, and 2 bases separated the two germline ends. This CDR3 has 12 amino acids. The CDR3 protein is CASSLLNSPLHF. CDR3 sequence (DNA): TGTGCCAGCAGCTTACTTAATTCACCCCTCCACTTT.

This clone has more than one count but fewer than ten. This chain connects TRBV4-2 to TRBJ1-1; 7 bases fit TRBD1. CDR3 size: 15 residues. Germline loops: CDR1 LGHNA, CDR2 YNFKEQ. Trimming removed 1 base from V and 1 base from J; junction bases left unmatched: 3. The CDR3 here is CASSQGGQKNTEAFF. CDR3 DNA: TGTGCCAGCAGCCAAGGGGGACAGAAGAACACTGAAGCTTTCTTT.

This chain uses TRBV5-4 with TRBJ2-1; TRBD2 agrees at 9 bases. There are 15 residues in the CDR3. Germline V lookup: CDR1 SGHNT, CDR2 YYREEE (reference sequence). The junction had 1 base not matched to a gene; V was cut back by 0 bases and J by 3 bases. Here the CDR3 DNA reads TGTGCCAGCAGCTTGGGGACTAGCGACTACAATGAGCAGTTCTTC. It encodes CASSLGTSDYNEQFF.

The chain employs TRBV6-5 and TRBJ2-7, with 9 bases lining up with TRBD1. Germline-derived CDR1 and CDR2 are MNHEY and SVGAGI. Trimming took 6 bases from V and 2 from J; bases not matched to a gene: 5. This CDR3 region has 14 residues. DNA of the CDR3: TGTGCCAGCAGCGGGACAGGGTTTCCCTACGAGCAGTACTTC. Protein sequence: CASSGTGFPYEQYF.

Regarding this clone: Different DNA sequences within this sample yield the same CDR3. This rearrangement joins TRBV29-1 to TRBJ2-7; possible D gene TRBD2, 6 bases. The CDR3 is 11 residues long. V gave up 4 bases and J gave up 4 bases, with 8 bases separating them. The germline gives CDR1 SQVTM, CDR2 ANQGSEA. The CDR3 nucleotides are TGCAGCGTTGGGGGAGGTTACGAGCAGTACTTC. Translating it yields CSVGGGYEQYF.

The chain links TRBV6-4 to TRBJ2-1; 10 bases are shared with TRBD2. The trim removed 6 bases at V and 10 bases at J, leaving 6 bases unmatched. Germline lookup yields CDR1 MRHNA and CDR2 SNTAGT. CDR3 length: 13 amino acids. The CDR3 coding sequence is TGTGCCAGCAGCACTAGCGGGACGGGGGAGCAGTTCTTC. Translated: CASSTSGTGEQFF.

V gene TRBV4-1 combines with J gene TRBJ1-2; D is perhaps TRBD1 (6 bases). V was shortened by 2 bases and J by 3 bases, with 13 bases between the two germline ends. This CDR3 comprises 15 residues. The germline gives CDR1 MGHRA, CDR2 YSYEKL. The CDR3: CASSQLHRVDYGYTF. Written as DNA, the CDR3 is TGCGCCAGCAGCCAACTCCACAGGGTCGACTATGGCTACACCTTC.

The V call is TRBV27, the J call TRBJ1-1, with D maybe TRBD1 (5 bases). CDR1 and CDR2 from the germline V gene are MNHEY and SMNVEV (reference sequence). There are 13 residues in the CDR3. The V end was cut by 7 bases, the J end by 5 bases, with 14 bases between. CDR3 sequence reads: CASTPGVGTEAFF. The CDR3 DNA reads TGTGCCAGCACCCCGGGGGTGGGGACTGAAGCTTTCTTT.

The genes are TRBV20-1 and TRBJ1-2; no definite D call. The germline gives CDR1 DFQATT, CDR2 SNEGSKA (reference sequence). V shed 5 bases and J shed 4 bases, with 5 bases lying between them. The CDR3 covers 10 residues. CDR3 in DNA: TGCAGTGCTTCCTCCTATGGCTACACCTTC. Translation: CSASSYGYTF.